The 24 T cell receptor beta chains presented below share a single source sample, sequenced in a study of graft-versus-host responses after intestinal transplantation. TCRdb keeps only in-frame clones here, not all; method: immunoSEQ multiplex PCR. In the table there are approximately 960 clones, about 95% of which are singletons. This specimen consisted of PBMCs, obtained 9 days after transplant. These receptor sequences come from a human patient who received an intestinal transplant, so some T cells may come from the graft donor.

The rearrangement links TRBV10-2 to TRBJ2-1, with 14 positions matching TRBD2. CDR3 length equals 20 residues. The V gene end was trimmed by 6 bases and the J gene end by 0 bases; junction bases not matched to a gene: 13. The germline V gene encodes CDR1 WSHSY and CDR2 SAAADI. The chain's CDR3 is CASRTTGTSGGTSSYNEQFF. The CDR3 DNA sequence: TGCGCCAGCAGAACTACCGGGACTAGCGGGGGCACGAGCTCCTACAATGAGCAGTTCTTC.

In this sample, this clone turned up once. The chain links TRBV4-1 to TRBJ2-5; D gene ambiguous. CDR1 MGHRA and CDR2 YSYEKL come from the germline V gene. The CDR3 extends over 15 amino acids. The V gene lost 5 bases and the J gene lost 4 bases, with 17 bases spanning the gap. CDR3 DNA: TGCGCCAGCAGCTTGTCCTCTCTGAGGAGAGAGACCCAGTACTTC. Protein: CASSLSSLRRETQYF.

CDR3 DNA: TGTGCCAGCATGATTACTGGCGGGACCTCCTACGAGCAGTACTTC. It is translated as CASMITGGTSYEQYF. The chain employs TRBV6-5 and TRBJ2-7, with D possibly TRBD2 on 6 matching bases. Germline V lookup: CDR1 MNHEY, CDR2 SVGAGI. Trimming removed 7 bases at V and 0 bases at J, with 16 bases between. The CDR3 has 15 amino acids.

The chain employs TRBV10-3 and TRBJ1-1; D unclear. Trimming removed 0 bases from V and 2 bases from J, with 4 bases in between. Germline V lookup: CDR1 ENHRY, CDR2 SYGVKD. The length of the CDR3 is 13 residues. The CDR3 spells CAISESHNTEAFF. For the CDR3, the DNA is TGTGCCATCAGTGAGTCCCACAACACTGAAGCTTTCTTT.

This sequence joins TRBV7-9 and TRBJ2-6, with D possibly TRBD1 on 6 matching bases. Trimming took off 5 bases at V and 0 bases at J, with 20 bases between the two ends. This CDR3 is 19 amino acids long. From germline, CDR1 is SEHNR and CDR2 FQNEAQ (reference sequence). This chain's CDR3 is CASSRVANRAASGANVLTF. The CDR3 DNA is TGTGCCAGCAGCCGAGTAGCGAACAGGGCAGCCTCTGGGGCCAACGTCCTGACTTTC.

This chain connects TRBV5-1 to TRBJ1-5; D call uncertain. The CDR3 loop spans 13 amino acids. Between the trimmed V and J ends, which lost 1 base and 4 bases, there was a span of 6 bases. Germline V CDR1 and CDR2: SGHRS, YFSETQ. CDR3 bases: TGCGCCAGCAGCTTGAACCCAAATCAGCCCCAGCATTTT. This sequence encodes CASSLNPNQPQHF.

V is TRBV2 and J is TRBJ1-5; D might be TRBD1 (5 bases). The V gene's germline CDR1 is SNHLY and CDR2 FYNNEI. This CDR3 region has 14 residues. V was cut by 4 bases and J by 2 bases, with 9 bases left in between. In DNA form, the CDR3 reads TGTGCCAGCAGTGTTGCGGGGGGCAATCAGCCCCAGCATTTT. This codes for CASSVAGGNQPQHF.

This rearrangement joins TRBV9 to TRBJ2-2, with TRBD1 identical over 7 bases. The CDR3 loop spans 15 amino acids. V lost 4 bases to trimming and J lost 3 bases; unmatched junction nucleotides: 6. Germline V gene data show CDR1 as SGDLS and CDR2 as YYNGEE. The CDR3 is CASSIDRDDTGELFF. DNA for the CDR3: TGTGCCAGCAGCATAGACAGGGATGACACCGGGGAGCTGTTTTTT.

This sequence joins TRBV5-1 and TRBJ1-1, with D possibly matching TRBD1 (5 bases). The CDR3 sequence is 16 residues long. Trimming left V 2 bases short and J 3 bases short, with 17 bases between. CDR1 is SGHRS, CDR2 YFSETQ, per germline. The CDR3 nucleotides are TGCGCCAGCAGCTTCGGGTGGGGGTATTTTCACACTGAAGCTTTCTTT. It specifies CASSFGWGYFHTEAFF.

The CDR3: CASRPGLAEPTQYF. CDR3 sequence (DNA): TGCGCCAGCAGGCCGGGACTAGCCGAACCCACGCAGTATTTT. The gene calls are TRBV5-1 and TRBJ2-3, with 9 bases identical to TRBD2. CDR3 size: 14 residues. Germline CDR1 is SGHRS and CDR2 is YFSETQ. The J segment lost 9 bases and the V segment lost 5 bases, leaving 10 bases of the junction unmatched.

The chain couples TRBV7-9 to TRBJ2-1; weak D call: TRBD2 (6 bases). The V gene lost 6 bases and the J gene lost 9 bases, with 15 bases spanning the gap. The CDR3 runs to 13 residues. Looked up from germline, CDR1 is SEHNR and CDR2 is FQNEAQ (reference sequence). The CDR3 coding sequence is TGTGCCAGCAGGGCCGGGAGAACGGGTGAGCAGTTCTTC. Translating gives CASRAGRTGEQFF.

The chain links TRBV9 to TRBJ1-6, with 7 positions matching TRBD1. Germline V gene lookup returns CDR1 SGDLS and CDR2 YYNGEE. This CDR3 has 21 amino acids. With 1 base clipped from V and 0 bases from J, the junction kept 16 bases outside the gene matches. CDR3: CASSVFRGSGTASSYNSPLHF. The DNA of the CDR3 is TGTGCCAGCAGCGTATTTCGGGGATCCGGGACAGCTAGCTCCTATAATTCACCCCTCCACTTT. The variable domain in full, completed from reference TRBV9 and TRBJ1-6, reads DSGVTQTPKHLITATGQRVTLRCSPRSGDLSVYWYQQSLDQGLQFLIQYYNGEERAKGNILERFSAQQFPDLHSELNLSSLELGDSALYFCASSVFRGSGTASSYNSPLHFGNGTRLTVT.

This chain joins TRBV25-1 and TRBJ2-3, with D maybe TRBD2 (5 bases). Germline CDR1 reads MGHDK; CDR2 reads SYGVNS. V dropped 3 bases and J dropped 2 bases, with 9 bases sitting between them. The CDR3 length is 14 residues. DNA for the CDR3: TGTGCCAGCAGTGAGGCGGGTATCACAGATACGCAGTATTTT. It is translated as CASSEAGITDTQYF.

The V and J genes are TRBV21-1 and TRBJ2-3. TRBV21-1 is termed a pseudogene. This CDR3 is built from 12 residues. The CDR3 DNA reads as TGTGCCAGCAGTATCAATGCAGATACGCAGTATTTT. This translates into CASSINADTQYF.

The chain uses TRBV5-6 and TRBJ1-1; D is unresolved. The ends were cut back, 0 bases at V and 11 bases at J, with 11 bases in the middle. This CDR3 spans 12 amino acids. The germline V gene has CDR1 SGHDT and CDR2 YYEEEE. The CDR3 DNA reads as TGTGCCAGCAGCTTGGGAGGGTTCGGCGCTTTCTTT. It encodes CASSLGGFGAFF.

The rearrangement joins TRBV6-5 to TRBJ2-7, with unresolved D. This CDR3 contains 11 residues. V lost 7 bases, J lost 6 bases, and 10 bases lay in between. CDR1 MNHEY and CDR2 SVGAGI come from the germline V gene. The CDR3 coding sequence is TGTGCCAGCACCCACGGTGGCGAGCAGTACTTC. It specifies CASTHGGEQYF.

The chain links TRBV4-1 to TRBJ1-2; TRBD1 is a possible D gene (6 bases). The CDR3 covers 14 residues. Germline-derived CDR1 and CDR2 are MGHRA and YSYEKL. With 0 bases removed from V and 7 bases from J, the gap between germline ends came to 12 bases. The DNA for the CDR3 is TGCGCCAGCAGCCAAGACAGGGGAGGTGGTGGCTACACCTTC. It encodes CASSQDRGGGGYTF.

The chain combines TRBV9 with TRBJ1-3; no reliable D call. The V end was cut by 9 bases, the J end by 0 bases, with 10 bases between. This CDR3 contains 13 residues. Germline V gives CDR1 SGDLS, CDR2 YYNGEE. The CDR3 region has the DNA TGTGCCACCACCAGAGGCTCTGGAAACACCATATATTTT. Protein: CATTRGSGNTIYF. Together with reference TRBV9 and TRBJ1-3, the CDR3 gives the full variable domain: DSGVTQTPKHLITATGQRVTLRCSPRSGDLSVYWYQQSLDQGLQFLIQYYNGEERAKGNILERFSAQQFPDLHSELNLSSLELGDSALYFCATTRGSGNTIYFGEGSWLTVV.

The chain couples TRBV18 to TRBJ1-4, with D hard to call. Germline CDR1 and CDR2: KGHSH and LQKENI. The CDR3 contains 16 residues. V was shortened by 3 bases and J by 0 bases, with 11 bases between the two germline ends. CDR3 residues: CASSPEGYTTNEKLFF. CDR3 in DNA: TGTGCCAGCTCACCCGAGGGTTACACAACTAATGAAAAACTGTTTTTT.

This chain uses TRBV27 with TRBJ1-5; 10 positions match TRBD1. V trimming: 6 bases; J trimming: 4 bases; junction bases outside the gene matches: 6. This CDR3 is built from 15 residues. Germline-derived CDR1 and CDR2 are MNHEY and SMNVEV (reference sequence). The CDR3 DNA sequence: TGTGCCAGCAGCCTTATGGGACAGGGGAATCAGCCCCAGCATTTT. Translation gives CASSLMGQGNQPQHF.

This clone was found once. The chain recombines TRBV2 with TRBJ2-7, with 11 bases lining up with TRBD2. V trimming: 1 base; J trimming: 7 bases; junction bases outside the gene matches: 15. This CDR3 contains 18 residues. The germline V gene has CDR1 SNHLY and CDR2 FYNNEI. CDR3 coding DNA: TGTGCCAGCAGTGAAGGGGAGGGAACTAGCGGGAGCCTCTGGGAGCAGTACTTC. It translates to CASSEGEGTSGSLWEQYF. The whole variable domain, remainder taken from reference TRBV2 and TRBJ2-7, is EPEVTQTPSHQVTQMGQEVILRCVPISNHLYFYWYRQILGQKVEFLVSFYNNEISEKSEIFDDQFSVERPDGSNFTLKIRSTKLEDSAMYFCASSEGEGTSGSLWEQYFGPGTRLTVT.

The CDR3 nucleotides are TGTGCCAGCAGCCAGAGAACGGGGTCCGGGGAGCTGTTTTTT. It encodes CASSQRTGSGELFF. V and J are TRBV7-6 and TRBJ2-2; D possibly corresponds to TRBD2 (5 bases). Per germline, CDR1 SGHVS and CDR2 FNYEAQ. The CDR3 is 14 amino acids. Trimming left V 5 bases short and J 6 bases short, with 13 bases between.

The rearrangement links TRBV6-6 to TRBJ1-5, with D uncertain. The CDR3 totals 13 residues. V lost 4 bases to trimming and J lost 4 bases, with 8 bases between them. CDR1 and CDR2 from the germline V gene are MNHNY and SVGAGI (reference sequence). The CDR3 is CASSWLGNQPQHF. The CDR3 DNA sequence: TGTGCCAGCAGTTGGTTGGGGAATCAGCCCCAGCATTTT.

The J gene is TRBJ1-6, the V gene TRBV7-9, with D possibly being TRBD1 (5 bases). Per germline, CDR1 SEHNR and CDR2 FQNEAQ (reference sequence). This CDR3 is built from 16 residues. Between the trimmed V and J ends, which lost 3 bases and 5 bases, there was a span of 14 bases. The CDR3 here is CASSLGPGPNNSPLHF. For the CDR3, the DNA is TGTGCCAGCAGCTTGGGGCCCGGACCGAATAATTCACCCCTCCACTTT.